Sequencing of this T cell receptor (beta chain) was carried out in a study of shared clonotypes between healthy human individuals. Trimming pared 8 bases from V and 7 bases from J, leaving 21 bases between. CDR1 MNHEY and CDR2 SMNVEV come from the germline V gene (reference sequence). The CDR3 spans 15 residues. A note on this clone: Its specificity is unknown.

Donors comprised healthy HIV-negative adults lacking recent acute infections or vaccinations. Some 30,000 T cell genomes, or around 0.2 ug DNA, went into the sorted-subset replicate PCRs. The protocol was immunoSEQ multiplex PCR, while the TCRdb copy is restricted to in-frame clones and leaves out a portion. Altogether about 1 million clones are present, around four fifths being singletons, with the ten largest covering around 1.5%. Findings of the study overall: Sorted-subset sequencing, rarefaction showed, was incomplete despite large depth.

Sequenced sample: memory CD4+ T cells sorted from blood. The subset here: CD45RA-negative fraction. The chain links TRBV27 to TRBJ1-5; D may be TRBD1 (5 bases). This sequence originates from a young man in good health. The CDR3 spells CASSIRGGLRQPQHF. In DNA form, the CDR3 reads TGTGCCAGCTCCATTAGGGGCGGGTTGAGGCAGCCCCAGCATTTT.